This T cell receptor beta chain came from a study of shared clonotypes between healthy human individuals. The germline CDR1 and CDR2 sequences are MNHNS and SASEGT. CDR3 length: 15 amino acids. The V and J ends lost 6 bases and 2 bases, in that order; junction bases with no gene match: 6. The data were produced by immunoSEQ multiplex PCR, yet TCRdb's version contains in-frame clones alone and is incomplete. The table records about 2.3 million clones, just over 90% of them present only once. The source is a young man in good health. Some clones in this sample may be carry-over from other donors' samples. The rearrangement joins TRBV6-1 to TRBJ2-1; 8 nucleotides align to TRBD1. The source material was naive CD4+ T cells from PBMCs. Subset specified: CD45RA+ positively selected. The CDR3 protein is CASSHDRGPYNEQFF. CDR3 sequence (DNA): TGTGCCAGCAGCCACGACAGGGGTCCCTACAATGAGCAGTTCTTC.